Sequencing of this T cell receptor beta chain was carried out in a study of cytomegalovirus exposure and HLA in healthy donors. Study-wide context: Most donors, 80% to 90% of over 300 genotyped, fell in the Caucasian-associated ancestry cluster. Study findings and constraints: A later analysis reportedly found that, within productive TCRs, an Asian-associated ancestry cluster had fewer N-insertions than the mean observed across the approximately 600 donors. The classifier reportedly diagnosed cytomegalovirus status with high specificity and sensitivity.

PCR used 60 Vbeta primers and 13 Jbeta primers. The method was immunoSEQ multiplex PCR; TCRdb's version includes in-frame clones alone and lacks a portion of them. The data show about 90,000 clones, around 84% seen once. 9 amino acids form the CDR3, both terminal residues included. CDR1 is MGHDK and CDR2 is SYGVNS in the germline V gene. This clone occurred a few times. Its matching antigen is unknown. Since the CDR3 does not end with the conserved phenylalanine or tryptophan, this likely comes from a read error. The DNA is left out, because the CDR3 cannot be placed on it with certainty; the CDR3 is given as TCRdb lists it.

The TCR sequence derives from a woman in her forties in good health and CMV-seropositive. Sequences were obtained from PBMCs. The rearrangement links TRBV25-1 to TRBJ2-7; the DNA was not used to check the table's D call, TRBD1. This CDR3 reads CASSDRQCL.